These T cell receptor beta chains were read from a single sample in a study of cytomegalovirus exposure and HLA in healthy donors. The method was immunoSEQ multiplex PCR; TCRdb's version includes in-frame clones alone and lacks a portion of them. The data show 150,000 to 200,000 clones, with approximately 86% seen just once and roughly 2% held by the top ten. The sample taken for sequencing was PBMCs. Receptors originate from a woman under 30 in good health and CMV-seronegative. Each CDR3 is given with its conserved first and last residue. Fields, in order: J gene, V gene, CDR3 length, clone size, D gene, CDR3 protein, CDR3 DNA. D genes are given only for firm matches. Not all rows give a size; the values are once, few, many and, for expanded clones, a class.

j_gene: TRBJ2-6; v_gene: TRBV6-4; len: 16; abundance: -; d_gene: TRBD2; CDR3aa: CASSGTAGAGANVLTF; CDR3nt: TGTGCCAGCAGTGGCACAGCGGGAGCTGGGGCCAACGTCTTGACTTTC
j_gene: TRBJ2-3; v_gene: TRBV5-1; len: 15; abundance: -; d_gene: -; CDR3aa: CASSLGQAYTDTQYF; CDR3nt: TGCGCCAGCAGCTTGGGCCAGGCGTACACAGATACGCAGTATTTT
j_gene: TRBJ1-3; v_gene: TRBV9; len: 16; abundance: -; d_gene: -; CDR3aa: CASSARATISGNTIYF; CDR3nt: TGTGCCAGCAGCGCACGCGCCACCATCTCTGGAAACACCATATATTTT
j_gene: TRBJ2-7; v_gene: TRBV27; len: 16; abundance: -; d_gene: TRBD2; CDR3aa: CASSHFLAGGPQEQYF; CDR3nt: TGTGCCAGCAGCCACTTCCTAGCGGGGGGGCCGCAAGAGCAGTACTTC
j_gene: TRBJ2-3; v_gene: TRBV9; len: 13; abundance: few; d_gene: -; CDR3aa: CASSVVAEDTQYF; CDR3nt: TGTGCCAGCAGCGTAGTAGCGGAGGATACGCAGTATTTT
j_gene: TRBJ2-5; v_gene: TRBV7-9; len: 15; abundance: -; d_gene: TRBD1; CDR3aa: CASSHVQGVEETQYF; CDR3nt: TGTGCCAGCAGCCATGTACAGGGGGTAGAAGAGACCCAGTACTTC
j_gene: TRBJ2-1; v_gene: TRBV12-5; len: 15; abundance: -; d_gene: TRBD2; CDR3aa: CASGAIAGVYNEQFF; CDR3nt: TGTGCTAGTGGTGCCATAGCGGGAGTATACAATGAGCAGTTCTTC
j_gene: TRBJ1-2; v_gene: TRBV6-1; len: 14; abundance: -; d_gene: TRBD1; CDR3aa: CASSGQGALYGYTF; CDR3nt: TGTGCCAGCAGTGGACAGGGGGCGCTCTATGGCTACACCTTC
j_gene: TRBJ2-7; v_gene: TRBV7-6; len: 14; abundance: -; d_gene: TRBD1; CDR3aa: CASSPRDRGYEQYF; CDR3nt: TGTGCCAGCAGCCCCCGGGACAGGGGCTACGAGCAGTACTTC
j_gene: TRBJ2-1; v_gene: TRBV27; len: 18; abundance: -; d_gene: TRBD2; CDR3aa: CASRATSGSPSSYNEQFF; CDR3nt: TGTGCCAGCAGGGCGACTAGCGGGAGCCCAAGCTCCTACAATGAGCAGTTCTTC
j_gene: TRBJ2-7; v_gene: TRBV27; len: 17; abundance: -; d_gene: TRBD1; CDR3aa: CASRPRVTDREYDEQYF; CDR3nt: TGTGCCAGCAGGCCGCGGGTTACAGACAGGGAGTACGACGAGCAGTACTTC
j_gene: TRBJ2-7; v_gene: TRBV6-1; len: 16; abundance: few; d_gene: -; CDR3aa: CASSEGVGEGSYEQYF; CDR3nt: TGTGCCAGCAGTGAAGGGGTCGGGGAAGGCTCCTACGAGCAGTACTTC
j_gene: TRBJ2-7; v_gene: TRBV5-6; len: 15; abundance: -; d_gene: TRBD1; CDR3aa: CASSRPGQGVYEQYF; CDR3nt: TGTGCCAGCAGCCGACCGGGACAGGGGGTCTACGAGCAGTACTTC
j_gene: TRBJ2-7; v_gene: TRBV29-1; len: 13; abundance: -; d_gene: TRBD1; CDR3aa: CSVEGQGQGEQYF; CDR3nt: TGCAGCGTTGAAGGTCAGGGACAGGGCGAGCAGTACTTC
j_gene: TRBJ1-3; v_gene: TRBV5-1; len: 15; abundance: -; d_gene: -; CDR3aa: CASSLEARPGNTIYF; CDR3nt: TGCGCCAGCAGCTTGGAAGCGAGACCTGGAAACACCATATATTTT
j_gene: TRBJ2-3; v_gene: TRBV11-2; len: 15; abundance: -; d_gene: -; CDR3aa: CASTKTSARTDTQYF; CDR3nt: TGTGCCAGCACGAAAACTAGTGCCCGCACAGATACGCAGTATTTT
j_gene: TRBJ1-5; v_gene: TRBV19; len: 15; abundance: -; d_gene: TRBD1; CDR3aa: CASSGTGYSNQPQHF; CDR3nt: TGTGCCAGTAGTGGGACAGGCTATAGCAATCAGCCCCAGCATTTT
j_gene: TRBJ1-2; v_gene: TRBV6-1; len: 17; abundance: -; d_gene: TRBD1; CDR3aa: CASSEAAGTAPGVGYTF; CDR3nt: TGTGCCAGCAGTGAAGCAGCCGGGACAGCCCCGGGAGTGGGCTACACCTTC
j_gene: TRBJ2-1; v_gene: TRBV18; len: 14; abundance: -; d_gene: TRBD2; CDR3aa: CASSERGAFNEQFF; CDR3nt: TGTGCCAGCTCGGAGCGGGGGGCCTTCAATGAGCAGTTCTTC
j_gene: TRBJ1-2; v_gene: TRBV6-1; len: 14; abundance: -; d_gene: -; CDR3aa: CASRGQIVNYGYTF; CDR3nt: TGTGCCAGCCGAGGACAGATAGTTAACTATGGCTACACCTTC
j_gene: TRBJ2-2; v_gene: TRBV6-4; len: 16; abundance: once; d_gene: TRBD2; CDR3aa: CASSPRLAGGPAELFF; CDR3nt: TGTGCCAGCAGCCCCCGACTAGCGGGGGGGCCGGCGGAGCTGTTTTTT
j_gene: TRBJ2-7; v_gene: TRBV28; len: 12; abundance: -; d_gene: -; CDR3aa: CASGTGTYEQYF; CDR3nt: TGTGCCAGCGGTACAGGCACCTACGAGCAGTACTTC
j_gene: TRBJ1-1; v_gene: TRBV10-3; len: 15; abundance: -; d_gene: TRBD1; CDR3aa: CAIRPGTGAATEAFF; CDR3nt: TGTGCCATCAGACCCGGGACAGGGGCCGCCACTGAAGCTTTCTTT
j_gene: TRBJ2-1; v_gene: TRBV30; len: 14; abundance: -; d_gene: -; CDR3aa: CAWSRRGQLNEQFF; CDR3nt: TGTGCCTGGAGTAGGAGAGGACAGCTAAATGAGCAGTTCTTC
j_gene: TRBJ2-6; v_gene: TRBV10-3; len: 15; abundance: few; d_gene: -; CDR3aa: CAIRASGSGANVLTF; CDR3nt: TGTGCCATCAGGGCGTCAGGGTCCGGGGCCAACGTCCTGACTTTC
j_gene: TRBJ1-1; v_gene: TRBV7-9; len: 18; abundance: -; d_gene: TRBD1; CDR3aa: CASSLAQMGQGVNTEAFF; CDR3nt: TGTGCCAGCAGCTTAGCGCAGATGGGACAGGGGGTCAACACTGAAGCTTTCTTT
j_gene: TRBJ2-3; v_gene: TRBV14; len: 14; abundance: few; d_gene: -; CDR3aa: CASSPSSVLSTQYF; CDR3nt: TGTGCCAGCAGCCCGTCTAGCGTTTTGTCTACGCAGTATTTT
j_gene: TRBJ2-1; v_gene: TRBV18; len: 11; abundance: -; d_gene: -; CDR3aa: CASSISHEQFF; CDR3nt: TGTGCCAGCTCAATTAGCCATGAGCAGTTCTTC
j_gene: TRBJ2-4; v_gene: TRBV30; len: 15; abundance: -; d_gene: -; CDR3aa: CAWSLEAGAGNIQYF; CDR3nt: TGTGCCTGGAGTTTAGAGGCAGGGGCGGGAAACATTCAGTACTTC
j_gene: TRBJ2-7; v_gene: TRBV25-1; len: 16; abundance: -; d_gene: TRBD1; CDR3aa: CASSDPGQGGSFGQYF; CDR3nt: TGTGCCAGCAGTGATCCGGGACAGGGGGGATCCTTCGGGCAGTACTTC
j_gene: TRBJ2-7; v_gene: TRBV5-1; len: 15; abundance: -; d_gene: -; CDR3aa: CASSVHTGMGYEQYF; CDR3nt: TGCGCCAGCAGCGTTCACACAGGGATGGGCTACGAGCAGTACTTC
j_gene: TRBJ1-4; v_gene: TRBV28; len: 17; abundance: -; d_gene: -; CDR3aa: CASSLDGAGPILEKLFF; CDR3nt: TGTGCCAGCAGTTTGGACGGAGCAGGGCCCATCCTTGAAAAACTGTTTTTT